This T cell receptor (beta chain) stems from a study of T-cell memory formation after mild COVID-19. General observations from the study: CD4+ bias marked clones expanding day 15 to 37, unlike balanced contracting clones. Contracting CD4+ clones lay largely in CM and EM, with CD8+ ones residing in EMRA.

TCRdb reprocessed the 5' RACE reads with MiXCR, giving one entry per CDR3 protein. Seen here are roughly 180,000 distinct CDR3 sequences, around 10% observed once, and the top ten hold roughly 3.8%. Germline-derived CDR1 and CDR2 are ENHRY and SYGVKD. V gave up 7 bases and J gave up 4 bases; unmatched junction bases: 10. The CDR3 loop spans 16 amino acids. With regard to this clonotype: Its antigen is unknown.

The material sequenced was PBMCs or a T cell subset sorted from them (not recorded which). This TCR came from a young man who had mild COVID-19 (a few samples of this study predate the infection). Cell type and time point are not known. The chain employs TRBV10-3 and TRBJ1-1; 12 bases match TRBD1. The CDR3 DNA sequence: TGTGCCATCACCCAAGGGGACAGGGGGCGATTCACTGAAGCTTTCTTT. Translating gives CAITQGDRGRFTEAFF.